This T cell receptor (beta chain) was recovered during a study of persistence of HIV-infected CD4 T cells. Whole-study context: A couple of participants gave one leukapheresis sample; others gave up to about 180 mL blood repeatedly. Whole-study findings and limits: Compared with CD3/CD28-stimulated cells, CMV- and Gag-responding cells showed lower TCRbeta richness. Degenerate expanded CDR3beta sequences were enriched among CMV- and Gag-responding cells.

On this clone itself: Its specificity is not known.

Sequencing used immunoSEQ version 4 in survey mode. Each sample used up to roughly 1 ug genomic DNA diluted to roughly 10 ng/uL. The assay was immunoSEQ multiplex PCR, and TCRdb's table has in-frame clones only and misses some. The sample holds tens of thousands of clones, about 84% seen once. V gave up 2 bases and J gave up 6 bases, with 11 bases separating them. CDR3 length: 14 residues. The germline CDR1 and CDR2 sequences are MNHEY and SVGAGI. Cells were stimulated with overlapping HIV-1 Gag 15-mer peptides. CD40L-negative CD69-negative CD45RO-high memory CD4+ T cells were sorted as populations depleted of antigen-responding cells.

This chain joins TRBV6-5 and TRBJ2-1; D is perhaps TRBD1 or TRBD2 (5 bases each). The source of this sequence is an adult man with HIV who was CMV-seropositive. Sample: CD4+ T cells sorted from PBMCs after approximately 19-hour stimulation, taken from a patient who received antiretroviral therapy. CDR3 in amino acids: CASSYLTRGNEQFF. The CDR3 DNA reads TGTGCCAGCAGTTACCTTACTAGGGGCAATGAGCAGTTCTTC.